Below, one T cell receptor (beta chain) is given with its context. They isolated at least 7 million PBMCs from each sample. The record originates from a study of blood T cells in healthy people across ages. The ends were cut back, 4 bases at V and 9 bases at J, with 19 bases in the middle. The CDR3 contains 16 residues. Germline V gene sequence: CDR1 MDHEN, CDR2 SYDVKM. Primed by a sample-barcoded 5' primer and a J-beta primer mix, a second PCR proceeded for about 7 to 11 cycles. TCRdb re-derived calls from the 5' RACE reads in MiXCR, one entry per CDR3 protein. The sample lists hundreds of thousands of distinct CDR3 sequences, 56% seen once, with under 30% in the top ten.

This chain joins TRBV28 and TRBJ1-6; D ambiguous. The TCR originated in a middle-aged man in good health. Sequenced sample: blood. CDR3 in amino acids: CASSSVGGRLASPLHF. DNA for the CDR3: TGTGCCAGCAGTTCCGTCGGAGGGAGGTTGGCTTCACCCCTCCACTTT. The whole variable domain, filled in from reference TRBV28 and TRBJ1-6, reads DVKVTQSSRYLVKRTGEKVFLECVQDMDHENMFWYRQDPGLGLRLIYFSYDVKMKEKGDIPEGYSVSREKKERFSLILESASTNQTSMYLCASSSVGGRLASPLHFGNGTRLTVT.